This section outlines one TCR beta chain sequence together with its context. The antigen is not known. The sample comes from a study of brain T cells in children with intractable seizures. Regarding the study as a whole: Absence of clones before surgery may stem from lower sequencing depth.

Only cases whose brain tissue showed the highest T cell transcript signatures were sequenced. Pre-surgery treatment included at least one anti-epileptic drug. This CDR3 has 16 residues. Trimming took off 6 bases at V and 0 bases at J, with 14 bases between the two ends. In germline, CDR1 is SNHLY, CDR2 FYNNEI. Produced via immunoSEQ multiplex PCR; TCRdb's table is partial and in-frame only. Among roughly 80,000 clones listed, about 90% were seen once. This chain joins TRBV2 and TRBJ1-4; D is ambiguous. This sequence originates from a girl aged 2 to 9 with Rasmussen encephalitis and intractable seizures. The sample in question was peripheral blood, obtained at surgery. The DNA of the CDR3 is TGTGCCAGCAGACCCGACACATATGCAACTAATGAAAAACTGTTTTTT. Its translation: CASRPDTYATNEKLFF.